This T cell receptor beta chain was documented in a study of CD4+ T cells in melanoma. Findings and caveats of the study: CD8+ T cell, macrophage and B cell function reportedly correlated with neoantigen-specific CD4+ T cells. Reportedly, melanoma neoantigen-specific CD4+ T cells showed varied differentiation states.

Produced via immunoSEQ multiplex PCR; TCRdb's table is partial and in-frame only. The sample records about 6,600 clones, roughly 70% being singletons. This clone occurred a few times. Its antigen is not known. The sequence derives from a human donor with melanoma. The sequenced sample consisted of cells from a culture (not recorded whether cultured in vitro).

This CDR3 is CASSQGVGDTQYF. The CDR3 DNA reads as TGTGCCAGCAGCCAAGGGGTGGGCGATACGCAGTATTTT. The J gene is TRBJ2-3, the V gene TRBV3-1 (or the pseudogene TRBV3-2), with D unresolved. The CDR3 runs 13 residues. Germline CDR1 LGHDT, CDR2 YNNKEL (reference sequence). The V gene lost 1 base and the J gene lost 6 bases, with 8 bases spanning the gap.